Listed here are 21 T cell receptor beta chains from one sample, sequenced in a study of cytomegalovirus exposure and HLA in healthy donors. Produced via immunoSEQ multiplex PCR; TCRdb's table is partial and in-frame only. Here the sample spans 150,000 or so clones, 75% to 90% being singletons. Sequencing used PBMCs. The source of these receptors is a woman aged 18-29 years in good health and CMV-seropositive.

A note on this clone: The same CDR3 also results from other DNA sequences found in this sample. J is TRBJ2-1 and V is TRBV5-1, with TRBD2 matching 8 bases. The CDR3 length is 16 residues. The junction had 2 bases not matched to a gene; V was cut back by 0 bases and J by 0 bases. The V gene's germline CDR1 is SGHRS and CDR2 YFSETQ. This CDR3 is CASSLGSGGSYNEQFF. CDR3 sequence (DNA): TGCGCCAGCAGCTTGGGGAGCGGGGGCTCCTACAATGAGCAGTTCTTC. Looking up the rest from reference TRBV5-1 and TRBJ2-1 gives the full variable domain: KAGVTQTPRYLIKTRGQQVTLSCSPISGHRSVSWYQQTPGQGLQFLFEYFSETQRNKGNFPGRFSGRQFSNSRSEMNVSTLELGDSALYLCASSLGSGGSYNEQFFGPGTRLTVL.

The chain carries TRBV4-3 and TRBJ1-4, with TRBD1 as a possible D gene (6 bases). V lost 4 bases, J lost 0 bases, and 9 bases lay in between. CDR3 size: 15 residues. Per the germline V gene, CDR1 is LGHNA and CDR2 is YSLEER. CDR3 loop: CASSLYRATNEKLFF. The CDR3 nucleotides read TGCGCCAGCAGCCTTTACAGGGCAACTAATGAAAAACTGTTTTTT.

The chain has TRBV11-2 and TRBJ1-2, with no clear D. CDR3 size: 13 residues. CDR1 SGHAT and CDR2 FQNNGV come from the germline V gene. The ends were cut back, 1 base at V and 4 bases at J, with 7 bases in the middle. CDR3 sequence (DNA): TGTGCCAGCAGCTTAGGGGCCTCCTATGGCTACACCTTC. Protein: CASSLGASYGYTF.

V is TRBV27 and J is TRBJ2-1, with D possibly TRBD1 on 6 matching bases. Germline CDR1 and CDR2: MNHEY and SMNVEV (reference sequence). V lost 7 bases and J lost 8, with 18 bases in between. The CDR3 loop spans 14 amino acids. The CDR3 DNA follows: TGTGCCAGCACCCCGGACAGCTTCGGGGATGAGCAGTTCTTC. Amino acids: CASTPDSFGDEQFF.

The chain recombines TRBV2 with TRBJ1-1, with D perhaps TRBD1 (5 bases). The CDR3 spans 15 residues. Trimming left V 0 bases short and J 4 bases short, with 12 bases between. Germline loops: CDR1 SNHLY, CDR2 FYNNEI. The CDR3 nucleotides are TGTGCCAGCAGTGAAGCGAGACAGCAGGGCACTGAAGCTTTCTTT. Translation gives CASSEARQQGTEAFF. Filled out from reference TRBV2 and TRBJ1-1, the complete variable domain reads EPEVTQTPSHQVTQMGQEVILRCVPISNHLYFYWYRQILGQKVEFLVSFYNNEISEKSEIFDDQFSVERPDGSNFTLKIRSTKLEDSAMYFCASSEARQQGTEAFFGQGTRLTVV.

The chain links TRBV5-4 to TRBJ2-7; TRBD1 matches at 9 bases. The CDR3 is 17 amino acids. With 1 base clipped from V and 2 bases from J, the junction kept 10 bases outside the gene matches. CDR1 is SGHNT, CDR2 YYREEE, per germline (reference sequence). The CDR3 DNA sequence: TGTGCCAGCAGCTTGTTGGGGGGACAGGGCCGGACCTACGAGCAGTACTTC. This encodes CASSLLGGQGRTYEQYF. Together with reference TRBV5-4 and TRBJ2-7, the CDR3 gives the full variable domain: ETGVTQSPTHLIKTRGQQVTLRCSSQSGHNTVSWYQQALGQGPQFIFQYYREEENGRGNFPPRFSGLQFPNYSSELNVNALELDDSALYLCASSLLGGQGRTYEQYFGPGTRLTVT.

The chain combines TRBV6-5 with TRBJ1-5, with no clear D. CDR1 and CDR2 (germline): MNHEY, SVGAGI. The CDR3 extends over 12 amino acids. V lost 7 bases, J lost 5 bases, and 9 bases lay in between. The CDR3 DNA sequence: TGTGCCAGCACCGACACGTATCAGCCCCAGCATTTT. This sequence encodes CASTDTYQPQHF.

V usage is TRBV7-9 and J usage is TRBJ1-4; D is possibly TRBD1 (5 bases). Deletions cut 3 bases from V and 5 bases from J, with 16 bases between. CDR3 length equals 16 residues. Germline V gene data show CDR1 as SEHNR and CDR2 as FQNEAQ (reference sequence). The CDR3 nucleotides are TGTGCCAGCAGCTTGGAAATTTCAGGGATAAATGAAAAACTGTTTTTT. Protein product: CASSLEISGINEKLFF.

V and J are TRBV15 and TRBJ1-4, with D maybe TRBD1 (5 bases). V lost 2 bases, J lost 3 bases, and 13 bases lay in between. The CDR3 is made up of 16 amino acids. CDR1 LNHNV and CDR2 YYDKDF come from the germline V gene (reference sequence). This CDR3 reads CATSRYLTAPNEKLFF. The CDR3 coding sequence is TGTGCCACCAGCAGATACTTGACAGCACCTAATGAAAAACTGTTTTTT. Full variable domain (outside the CDR3, taken from reference TRBV15 and TRBJ1-4): DAMVIQNPRYQVTQFGKPVTLSCSQTLNHNVMYWYQQKSSQAPKLLFHYYDKDFNNEADTPDNFQSRRPNTSFCFLDIRSPGLGDTAMYLCATSRYLTAPNEKLFFGSGTQLSVL.

V usage is TRBV5-1 and J usage is TRBJ1-6, with D unclear. Trimming took 0 bases from V and 0 from J, leaving 10 bases between them. Per the germline V gene, CDR1 is SGHRS and CDR2 is YFSETQ. The CDR3 consists of 17 residues. The CDR3 loop is CASSLARSSSYNSPLHF. DNA for the CDR3: TGCGCCAGCAGCTTGGCACGGTCTAGCTCCTATAATTCACCCCTCCACTTT.

J is TRBJ1-6 and V is TRBV28, with 7 bases that match TRBD1. This CDR3 region has 15 residues. CDR1 is MDHEN, CDR2 SYDVKM, per germline. V lost 6 bases and J lost 8; bases outside the gene matches: 10. The CDR3 DNA follows: TGTGCCAGCAGACTCAGACAGGGAGACGATTCACCCCTCCACTTT. It yields the protein CASRLRQGDDSPLHF.

This clone has only one observation. The chain employs TRBV5-1 and TRBJ1-5; D is perhaps TRBD1 (6 bases). CDR3 size: 15 residues. V lost 4 bases to trimming and J lost 5 bases, with 16 bases between them. Germline V gene sequence: CDR1 SGHRS, CDR2 YFSETQ. CDR3: CASSPDSRGHQPQHF. The CDR3 DNA follows: TGCGCCAGCAGCCCGGACAGTCGGGGACATCAGCCCCAGCATTTT.

This clone was picked up one time. This chain uses TRBV4-2 with TRBJ1-1; 7 nucleotides agree with TRBD1. Trimming cost V 2 bases and J 1 base; bases outside gene matches: 10. The CDR3 contains 17 residues. Germline lookup yields CDR1 LGHNA and CDR2 YNFKEQ. This chain's CDR3 is CASSQLRTGVKNTEAFF. In DNA, the CDR3 is TGTGCCAGCAGCCAACTTCGGACAGGCGTTAAGAACACTGAAGCTTTCTTT.

This chain uses TRBV6-1 with TRBJ1-3; tentatively, D is TRBD1 (5 bases). V lost 2 bases and J 0 bases, leaving 8 bases between the germline ends. Germline V lookup: CDR1 MNHNS, CDR2 SASEGT. The CDR3 sequence is 15 residues long. CDR3 residues: CASSEPRVSGNTIYF. The DNA for the CDR3 is TGTGCCAGCAGTGAACCCAGGGTCTCTGGAAACACCATATATTTT.

The chain is built from TRBV6-6 and TRBJ1-3; D ambiguous. CDR3 size: 13 residues. From germline, CDR1 is MNHNY and CDR2 SVGAGI (reference sequence). V lost 11 bases and J 0 bases, leaving 11 bases between the germline ends. The CDR3 loop is CAGRWASGNTIYF. Written as DNA, the CDR3 is TGTGCCGGGAGATGGGCCTCTGGAAACACCATATATTTT.

The CDR3 DNA is TGTGCCAGCAGCTCCGGGACAGGGACCACGGGTGGGGCCAACGTCCTGACTTTC. It codes for CASSSGTGTTGGANVLTF. The chain carries TRBV27 and TRBJ2-6; 9 bases match TRBD1. The junction had 12 bases not matched to a gene; V was cut back by 6 bases and J by 3 bases. CDR3 size: 18 residues. From germline, CDR1 is MNHEY and CDR2 SMNVEV (reference sequence).

The rearrangement uses TRBV18 and TRBJ2-5, with D possibly TRBD1 on 5 matching bases. Trimming removed 3 bases from V and 5 bases from J, with 13 bases in between. CDR1 is KGHSH, CDR2 LQKENI, per germline. The CDR3 has 14 residues. CDR3 bases: TGTGCCAGCTCACCCGCAGGGATAAGGGAGACCCAGTACTTC. Amino acids: CASSPAGIRETQYF.

This chain connects TRBV18 to TRBJ2-3, with 11 bases lining up with TRBD1. Germline V gene lookup returns CDR1 KGHSH and CDR2 LQKENI. The V and J ends lost 4 bases and 1 base, in that order; junction bases with no gene match: 4. This CDR3 contains 16 residues. The CDR3 protein is CASSHWGQGGTDTQYF. For the CDR3, the DNA is TGTGCCAGCTCACACTGGGGACAGGGGGGCACAGATACGCAGTATTTT.

This sequence joins TRBV29-1 and TRBJ2-3; D uncertain. The CDR3 loop spans 12 amino acids. Germline V gene sequence: CDR1 SQVTM, CDR2 ANQGSEA. V dropped 4 bases and J dropped 1 base, with 6 bases sitting between them. CDR3 DNA sequence: TGCAGCGTTGCACAGCGCACAGATACGCAGTATTTT. Translated: CSVAQRTDTQYF.

This rearrangement joins TRBV5-6 to TRBJ1-3; D unresolved. Germline assignment: CDR1 SGHDT and CDR2 YYEEEE. Between the trimmed V and J ends, which lost 5 bases and 0 bases, there was a span of 12 bases. The CDR3 is 15 residues long. CDR3 DNA sequence: TGTGCCAGCAGACTAAACCCGAACTCTGGAAACACCATATATTTT. Its protein is CASRLNPNSGNTIYF.

The genes are TRBV27 and TRBJ1-5; D unresolved. CDR1 is MNHEY, CDR2 SMNVEV, per germline (reference sequence). V was shortened by 0 bases and J by 2 bases, with 26 bases between the two germline ends. CDR3 length: 21 amino acids. In DNA form, the CDR3 reads TGTGCCAGCAGTTTATCCCGGACCTTACTGGGTTCCGGGAGAGGCAATCAGCCCCAGCATTTT. It codes for CASSLSRTLLGSGRGNQPQHF.